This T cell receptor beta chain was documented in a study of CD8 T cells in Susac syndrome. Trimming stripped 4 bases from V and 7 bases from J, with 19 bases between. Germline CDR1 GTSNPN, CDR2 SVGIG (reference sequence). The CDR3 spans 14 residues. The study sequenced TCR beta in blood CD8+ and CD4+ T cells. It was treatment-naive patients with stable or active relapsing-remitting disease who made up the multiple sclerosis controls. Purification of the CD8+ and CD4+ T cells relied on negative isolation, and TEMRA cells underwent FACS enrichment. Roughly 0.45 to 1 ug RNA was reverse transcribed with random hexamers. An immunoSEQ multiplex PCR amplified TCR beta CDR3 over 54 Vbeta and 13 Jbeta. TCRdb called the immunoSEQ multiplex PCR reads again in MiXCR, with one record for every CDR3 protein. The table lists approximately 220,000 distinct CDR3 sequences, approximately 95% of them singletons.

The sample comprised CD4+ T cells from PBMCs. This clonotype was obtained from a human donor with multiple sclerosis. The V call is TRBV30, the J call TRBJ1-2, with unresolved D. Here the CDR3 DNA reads TGTGCCTGGACAAACCTTGGGGAGACCTTTGGCTACACCTTC. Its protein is CAWTNLGETFGYTF.